The 27 T cell receptor beta chains listed next were all sequenced from one sample in a study of technical replicates of blood from a few donors. Data came from immunoSEQ multiplex PCR; TCRdb stores just in-frame clones and leaves some out. The sample contains 50,000 to 70,000 clones, 91% of which appear only once. Sequences were obtained from PBMCs. These receptor sequences come from a human donor in good health. Some clones in this sample may be carry-over from other donors' samples.

This clone was counted a few times. This chain joins TRBV19 and TRBJ1-5, with 9 bases matching TRBD1. With V trimmed by 2 bases and J by 6 bases, 5 bases remained unmatched. Germline assignment: CDR1 LNHDA and CDR2 SQIVND (reference sequence). The CDR3 is 15 residues long. CDR3 sequence: CASSITGGVGQPQHF. CDR3 DNA: TGTGCCAGTAGTATAACAGGGGGCGTTGGTCAGCCCCAGCATTTT.

The chain carries TRBV7-2 and TRBJ1-5; D remains unclear. The CDR3 loop spans 15 amino acids. Germline V gives CDR1 SGHTA, CDR2 FQGNSA. V lost 5 bases and J 2 bases, leaving 13 bases between the germline ends. The CDR3 reads CASSAGPQGNQPQHF. The CDR3 DNA sequence: TGTGCCAGCAGCGCCGGCCCTCAGGGCAATCAGCCCCAGCATTTT.

The chain employs TRBV11-2 and TRBJ2-1; D is unclear. The CDR3 extends over 13 amino acids. The V end was cut by 1 base, the J end by 8 bases, with 9 bases between. Germline CDR1 is SGHAT and CDR2 is FQNNGV. CDR3 loop: CASSLGRRDEQFF. The CDR3 nucleotides are TGTGCCAGCAGCTTAGGACGACGGGATGAGCAGTTCTTC.

The rearrangement uses TRBV5-1 and TRBJ1-1; D remains ambiguous. The CDR3 length is 14 residues. The germline V gene encodes CDR1 SGHRS and CDR2 YFSETQ. Trimming removed 0 bases from V and 0 bases from J, with 6 bases in between. The CDR3 protein is CASSLGQVNTEAFF. The CDR3 DNA reads TGCGCCAGCAGCTTGGGGCAGGTGAACACTGAAGCTTTCTTT.

The V and J genes are TRBV9 and TRBJ1-6, with 7 bases matching TRBD1. With V trimmed by 2 bases and J by 4 bases, 3 bases remained unmatched. The CDR3 length is 15 residues. In germline, CDR1 is SGDLS, CDR2 YYNGEE. This chain's CDR3 is CASSVRDRYNSPLHF. As DNA, the CDR3 is TGTGCCAGCAGCGTGAGGGACAGATATAATTCACCCCTCCACTTT.

The count of this clone is one. For the CDR3, the DNA is TGTGCCAGCAGCCCGAAGACAGGAGCCAAAAACATTCAGTACTTC. It translates to CASSPKTGAKNIQYF. V usage is TRBV11-1 and J usage is TRBJ2-4, with D maybe TRBD1 (6 bases). This CDR3 is 15 amino acids long. Trimming removed 5 bases from V and 0 bases from J, with 11 bases in between. Germline V lookup: CDR1 SGHAT, CDR2 FQDESV (reference sequence).

This chain connects TRBV7-9 to TRBJ2-7; 7 nucleotides agree with TRBD2. The J segment lost 0 bases and the V segment lost 5 bases, leaving 7 bases of the junction unmatched. Looked up from germline, CDR1 is SEHNR and CDR2 is FQNEAQ (reference sequence). This CDR3 comprises 15 residues. The CDR3 coding sequence is TGTGCCAGCAGCCAGCGGGACTTACTCTCCTACGAGCAGTACTTC. Protein sequence: CASSQRDLLSYEQYF.

This rearrangement joins TRBV5-1 to TRBJ1-2, with no clear D. Germline V gene sequence: CDR1 SGHRS, CDR2 YFSETQ. Trimming cost V 2 bases and J 4 bases, with 12 bases left between them. There are 14 residues in the CDR3. This CDR3 is CASSFGGPGYGYTF. In nucleotides, the CDR3 is TGCGCCAGCAGCTTCGGAGGCCCGGGCTATGGCTACACCTTC.

V and J are TRBV6-5 and TRBJ2-7; 9 bases match TRBD2. CDR3 size: 16 residues. The germline gives CDR1 MNHEY, CDR2 SVGAGI. V was pared by 0 bases and J by 4 bases, with 7 bases of the junction left unmatched. The CDR3 reads CASSYSVASGIYEQYF. CDR3 in DNA: TGTGCCAGCAGTTACTCGGTCGCTAGCGGGATTTACGAGCAGTACTTC.

The rearrangement joins TRBV6-5 to TRBJ2-7, with TRBD2 matching over 11 bases. Germline CDR1 MNHEY, CDR2 SVGAGI. CDR3 size: 14 residues. Unmatched junction bases numbered 4, after V lost 2 bases and J lost 7 bases. In DNA, the CDR3 is TGTGCCAGCAGTTACCCCACTAGCGGGAGTGAGCAGTACTTC. It encodes CASSYPTSGSEQYF.

V usage is TRBV6-1 and J usage is TRBJ1-3, with a weak D call TRBD1 (6 bases). V lost 2 bases, J lost 0 bases, and 11 bases lay in between. The CDR3 has 16 residues. The V gene's germline CDR1 is MNHNS and CDR2 SASEGT. CDR3 in amino acids: CASSEYQGSSGNTIYF. CDR3 sequence (DNA): TGTGCCAGCAGTGAATATCAGGGGAGCTCTGGAAACACCATATATTTT.

The V call is TRBV5-4, the J call TRBJ1-1, with a weak D call TRBD1 (6 bases). The CDR3 is made up of 13 amino acids. The germline V and J ends were trimmed by 4 bases and 1 base, with 8 bases remaining between them. The germline V gene encodes CDR1 SGHNT and CDR2 YYREEE (reference sequence). This chain's CDR3 is CASSPQGNTEAFF. Here the CDR3 DNA reads TGTGCCAGCAGCCCACAGGGGAACACTGAAGCTTTCTTT.

The chain employs TRBV4-2 and TRBJ2-1, with a weak D call TRBD2 (5 bases). CDR1 is LGHNA and CDR2 is YNFKEQ in the germline V gene. V shed 5 bases and J shed 8 bases, with 16 bases lying between them. CDR3 length equals 14 residues. CDR3 DNA: TGTGCCAGCAGCGAAAAACTAGTGCAGGATGAGCAGTTCTTC. It specifies CASSEKLVQDEQFF.

A single count supports this clone. The rearrangement links TRBV10-1 to TRBJ2-7, with D possibly matching TRBD1 (6 bases). Between the trimmed V and J ends, which lost 0 bases and 5 bases, there was a span of 23 bases. This CDR3 region has 18 residues. In germline, CDR1 is WNHNN, CDR2 SYGVQD (reference sequence). CDR3 sequence: CASSESQGSYSSDDEQYF. In DNA, the CDR3 is TGCGCCAGCAGTGAGTCTCAGGGGTCTTACAGCTCCGACGACGAGCAGTACTTC.

This clone is a singleton in its sample. The chain joins TRBV6-6 to TRBJ1-1; D is unresolved. CDR1 is MNHNY and CDR2 is SVGAGI in the germline V gene (reference sequence). The CDR3 runs 14 residues. V was clipped by 5 bases and J by 1 base, with 11 bases between them. The CDR3 loop is CASSAARGNTEAFF. CDR3 bases: TGTGCCAGCAGTGCGGCTCGGGGGAACACTGAAGCTTTCTTT.

This clone occurred once. The chain combines TRBV4-1 with TRBJ2-2; TRBD2 agrees at 10 bases. This CDR3 region has 16 residues. Looked up from germline, CDR1 is MGHRA and CDR2 is YSYEKL. V shed 2 bases and J 4 bases; nucleotides not matched to a gene: 4. The CDR3 DNA reads TGCGCCAGCAGCCAACTAGCGGGGGCCGTCACCGGGGAGCTGTTTTTT. Translated: CASSQLAGAVTGELFF.

This chain connects TRBV7-9 to TRBJ2-7, with no clear D. V shed 5 bases and J shed 7 bases, with 9 bases lying between them. The CDR3 loop spans 11 amino acids. Germline V gives CDR1 SEHNR, CDR2 FQNEAQ (reference sequence). CDR3 DNA sequence: TGTGCCAGCAGCGTAGGGCAGGAGCAGTACTTC. Translating gives CASSVGQEQYF.

V is TRBV5-4 and J is TRBJ2-1, with D tentatively TRBD1 (6 bases). V was cut by 3 bases and J by 0 bases, with 7 bases left in between. This CDR3 region has 14 residues. Germline V CDR1 and CDR2: SGHNT, YYREEE (reference sequence). The CDR3 DNA sequence: TGTGCCAGCAGCTGGACAGACTCCTACAATGAGCAGTTCTTC. It encodes CASSWTDSYNEQFF. The whole variable domain, remainder taken from reference TRBV5-4 and TRBJ2-1, is ETGVTQSPTHLIKTRGQQVTLRCSSQSGHNTVSWYQQALGQGPQFIFQYYREEENGRGNFPPRFSGLQFPNYSSELNVNALELDDSALYLCASSWTDSYNEQFFGPGTRLTVL.

The chain carries TRBV6-5 and TRBJ1-2, with D tentatively TRBD1 (6 bases). The V gene lost 9 bases and the J gene lost 7 bases, with 18 bases spanning the gap. Germline CDR1 and CDR2: MNHEY and SVGAGI. This CDR3 contains 13 residues. The CDR3 bases are TGTGCCAGTCGACAGGTCTACTCCCGTGGCTACACCTTC. This translates into CASRQVYSRGYTF.

This chain links TRBV29-1 with TRBJ1-2; 10 bases map to TRBD1. Germline trimming cut 4 bases from V and 2 bases from J; bases unmatched to any gene: 1. Germline CDR1 is SQVTM and CDR2 is ANQGSEA. This CDR3 is 13 amino acids long. Here the CDR3 reads CSVGTGGNYGYTF. As DNA, the CDR3 is TGCAGCGTTGGGACAGGGGGAAACTATGGCTACACCTTC.

V gene TRBV6-4 combines with J gene TRBJ2-3, with 9 bases lining up with TRBD2. V gave up 4 bases and J gave up 2 bases; unmatched junction bases: 7. Germline V gene data show CDR1 as MRHNA and CDR2 as SNTAGT. This CDR3 is built from 16 residues. The CDR3 DNA reads TGTGCCAGCAGTGTCAGACTAGCGGAGACCACAGATACGCAGTATTTT. Protein sequence: CASSVRLAETTDTQYF.

The chain carries TRBV6-5 and TRBJ1-1; D gene ambiguous. CDR1 is MNHEY and CDR2 is SVGAGI in the germline V gene. Trimming stripped 6 bases from V and 2 bases from J, with 10 bases between. There are 13 residues in the CDR3. In DNA, the CDR3 is TGTGCCAGCAGAACGACACTCAACACTGAAGCTTTCTTT. This encodes CASRTTLNTEAFF.

The chain employs TRBV4-2 and TRBJ2-7; TRBD1 aligns across 8 bases. Germline CDR1 reads LGHNA; CDR2 reads YNFKEQ. The V gene end was trimmed by 8 bases and the J gene end by 3 bases; junction bases not matched to a gene: 6. The CDR3 contains 13 residues. The CDR3 is CASGSGTGYEQYF. The CDR3 DNA is TGTGCCAGCGGATCCGGGACAGGCTACGAGCAGTACTTC.

The chain joins TRBV7-8 to TRBJ2-3, with a weak D call TRBD2 (6 bases). CDR1 SGHVS and CDR2 FQNEAQ come from the germline V gene. Trimming left V 1 base short and J 1 base short, with 9 bases between. The CDR3 extends over 15 amino acids. DNA of the CDR3: TGTGCCAGCAGCTTAGGTGGACTACGCACAGATACGCAGTATTTT. Its protein product is CASSLGGLRTDTQYF. Full variable domain (remainder filled in from reference TRBV7-8 and TRBJ2-3): GAGVSQSPRYKVAKRGQDVALRCDPISGHVSLFWYQQALGQGPEFLTYFQNEAQLDKSGLPSDRFFAERPEGSVSTLKIQRTQQEDSAVYLCASSLGGLRTDTQYFGPGTRLTVL.

V is TRBV7-3 and J is TRBJ2-1; TRBD2 is a possible D gene (5 bases). Germline CDR1 reads SGHTA; CDR2 reads FQGTGA. The CDR3 has 14 amino acids. The V end lost 2 bases, the J end lost 4 bases, and 9 bases lay between the germline ends. DNA for the CDR3: TGTGCCAGCAGCTTACAAGCGGCGTACAATGAGCAGTTCTTC. It codes for CASSLQAAYNEQFF. Full variable domain (remainder filled in from reference TRBV7-3 and TRBJ2-1): GAGVSQTPSNKVTEKGKYVELRCDPISGHTALYWYRQSLGQGPEFLIYFQGTGAADDSGLPNDRFFAVRPEGSVSTLKIQRTERGDSAVYLCASSLQAAYNEQFFGPGTRLTVL.

V usage is TRBV4-1 and J usage is TRBJ2-1; the match to TRBD1 covers 7 bases. Germline CDR1 and CDR2: MGHRA and YSYEKL. Losses at the gene ends were 3 bases for V and 5 bases for J; bases not matched to a gene: 7. The CDR3 extends over 15 amino acids. The CDR3 reads CASSQTGTDNNEQFF. The CDR3 DNA sequence: TGCGCCAGCAGCCAGACCGGGACAGACAACAATGAGCAGTTCTTC.

The chain combines TRBV6-6 with TRBJ2-7; TRBD1 aligns across 10 bases. V shed 6 bases, J shed 5 bases, and the junction held 7 bases outside the gene matches. Germline V gene data show CDR1 as MNHNY and CDR2 as SVGAGI (reference sequence). The CDR3 loop spans 14 amino acids. The CDR3 region has the DNA TGTGCCAGCAGACTCCGGGACAGGGGCCACGAGCAGTACTTC. Translating it yields CASRLRDRGHEQYF.